These 5 T cell receptor beta chains originate from one sample sequenced in a study of identical twins. MiXCR was run by TCRdb on the 5' RACE reads, yielding one entry per CDR3 protein. The table has about 530,000 distinct CDR3 sequences, roughly 15% seen once; the top ten hold roughly 0.4%. These data also featured in a second study, about yellow fever vaccine responses in identical twins.

Sequencing used CD4+ T cells sorted from blood. The receptor set was obtained from a woman aged 18-30 years in good health.

The rearrangement links TRBV5-1 to TRBJ2-7, with D possibly called TRBD1 or TRBD2 (5 bases each). CDR3 size: 14 residues. V gave up 7 bases and J gave up 1 base, with 15 bases separating them. Germline CDR1 and CDR2: SGHRS and YFSETQ. The CDR3 nucleotides are TGCGCCAGCCACCCTGGGGACGTATCCTACGAGCAGTACTTC. Translating gives CASHPGDVSYEQYF.

J is TRBJ2-3 and V is TRBV2; 7 bases align to TRBD2. V shed 4 bases, J shed 4 bases, and the junction held 5 bases outside the gene matches. Germline V CDR1 and CDR2: SNHLY, FYNNEI. The CDR3 spans 14 residues. The CDR3 nucleotides are TGTGCCAGCAGTGGGGGGACTAAGGCAGATACGCAGTATTTT. The encoded protein is CASSGGTKADTQYF. Filled out from reference TRBV2 and TRBJ2-3, the complete variable domain reads EPEVTQTPSHQVTQMGQEVILRCVPISNHLYFYWYRQILGQKVEFLVSFYNNEISEKSEIFDDQFSVERPDGSNFTLKIRSTKLEDSAMYFCASSGGTKADTQYFGPGTRLTVL.

This chain connects TRBV7-8 to TRBJ1-5, with a tentative D call TRBD1 (5 bases). The CDR3 contains 16 residues. Per the germline V gene, CDR1 is SGHVS and CDR2 is FQNEAQ. V was cut by 1 base and J by 4 bases, with 14 bases left in between. CDR3 protein: CASSLVGVGWNQPQHF. CDR3 in DNA: TGTGCCAGCAGCTTAGTGGGGGTGGGTTGGAATCAGCCCCAGCATTTT.

The V gene is TRBV7-2, the J gene TRBJ2-1; the D call may be TRBD1 or TRBD2 (5 bases each). The germline gives CDR1 SGHTA, CDR2 FQGNSA. V dropped 3 bases and J dropped 7 bases, with 16 bases sitting between them. The CDR3 consists of 15 residues. The CDR3 is CASSFSGTTQNEQFF. In nucleotides, the CDR3 is TGTGCCAGCAGCTTTTCCGGGACCACCCAGAATGAGCAGTTCTTC. The variable domain in full, with the rest retrieved from reference TRBV7-2 and TRBJ2-1, is GAGVSQSPSNKVTEKGKDVELRCDPISGHTALYWYRQSLGQGLEFLIYFQGNSAPDKSGLPSDRFSAERTGGSVSTLTIQRTQQEDSAVYLCASSFSGTTQNEQFFGPGTRLTVL.

The gene calls are TRBV13 and TRBJ1-3; 7 nucleotides agree with TRBD1. There are 13 residues in the CDR3. Germline V lookup: CDR1 PRHDT, CDR2 FYEKMQ (reference sequence). Unmatched junction bases numbered 9, after V lost 5 bases and J lost 11 bases. The CDR3 DNA reads as TGTGCCAGCAGCCTACAGGGGATAGGCGCCATATATTTT. This translates into CASSLQGIGAIYF.